Included here is one T cell receptor (beta chain) sequence, with context. The data originate from a study of blood T cell repertoires in COVID-19. Looking at the study overall: From the United States, Italy and Spain came samples of acute and convalescent COVID-19. Nucleic acid was either cDNA or gDNA, and it came from T cells, B-cell-depleted T cells, or PBMCs.

As processed by the authors: Researchers report that nucleated cell counts were estimated from reference gene primer amplification. Assay: immunoSEQ multiplex PCR; the TCRdb copy retains only in-frame clones and omits some. Clone size and V and J calls were adopted from that table, with D and trimming inferred from the DNA. The sample lists approximately 72,000 clones, approximately 81% occurring once. The CDR3 totals 12 residues. The ends were cut back, 5 bases at V and 5 bases at J, with 9 bases in the middle. Germline CDR1 reads SEHNR; CDR2 reads FQNEAQ (reference sequence). The sequence was collected from a man aged 50 to 60 with active COVID-19. Specimen: peripheral blood. The chain joins TRBV7-9 to TRBJ1-2; D is possibly TRBD1 (6 bases). CDR3 DNA sequence: TGTGCCAGCAGCCGCCAGGGGTATGGCTACACCTTC. This sequence encodes CASSRQGYGYTF.